This T cell receptor (beta chain) was recovered during a study of naive and memory T cell subsets. The beta constant-region primer was an equimolar mix of two oligonucleotides covering TRBC1 and TRBC2. TCRdb fed the UMI-ligation and nested PCR reads into MiXCR, producing one record per CDR3 protein. The sample lists 140,000 to 150,000 distinct CDR3 sequences; about 17% were seen once. CD4+ T cell IFNgamma after overnight CMV lysate exposure gave donor CMV status. Per the germline V gene, CDR1 is SGHAT and CDR2 is FQNNGV. V was clipped by 0 bases and J by 4 bases, with 12 bases between them. The CDR3 has 15 amino acids. With regard to this clonotype: Its antigen remains unknown.

Study-level points and caveats: From naive to CM, EM and EMRA, diversity decreased and Gini increased. RNA-based TCR counts may shift with T cell activation and differentiation.

This chain joins TRBV11-2 and TRBJ1-2; D ambiguous. Sequencing was done on a sample of naive CD4+ T cells from blood. This TCR derives from a human donor in good health. DNA for the CDR3: TGTGCCAGCAGCTTAGAGGAGGTCGGACCCTATGGCTACACCTTC. Amino acids: CASSLEEVGPYGYTF. The entire variable domain, with the rest obtained from reference TRBV11-2 and TRBJ1-2, is as follows: EAGVAQSPRYKIIEKRQSVAFWCNPISGHATLYWYQQILGQGPKLLIQFQNNGVVDDSQLPKDRFSAERLKGVDSTLKIQPAKLEDSAVYLCASSLEEVGPYGYTFGSGTRLTVV.